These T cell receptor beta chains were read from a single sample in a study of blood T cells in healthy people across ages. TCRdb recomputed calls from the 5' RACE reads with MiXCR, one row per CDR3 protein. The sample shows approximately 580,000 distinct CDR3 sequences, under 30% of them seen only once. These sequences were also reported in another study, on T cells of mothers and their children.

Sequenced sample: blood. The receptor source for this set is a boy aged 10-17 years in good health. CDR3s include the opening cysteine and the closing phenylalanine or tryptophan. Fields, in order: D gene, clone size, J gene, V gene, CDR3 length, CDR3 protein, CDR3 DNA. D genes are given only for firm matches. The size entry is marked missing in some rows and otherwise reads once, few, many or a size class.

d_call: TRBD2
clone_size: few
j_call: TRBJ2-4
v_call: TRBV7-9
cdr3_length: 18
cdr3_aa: CASSPRLAGVLAKNIQYF
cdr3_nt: TGTGCCAGCAGCCCCAGACTAGCGGGGGTACTAGCCAAAAACATTCAGTACTTC

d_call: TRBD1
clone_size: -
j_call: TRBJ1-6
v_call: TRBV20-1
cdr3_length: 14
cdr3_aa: CSAERTGSNSPLHF
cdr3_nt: TGCAGTGCCGAAAGGACAGGGAGTAATTCACCCCTCCACTTT

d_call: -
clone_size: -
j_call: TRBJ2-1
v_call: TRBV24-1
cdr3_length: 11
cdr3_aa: CATSQGNEQFF
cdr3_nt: TGTGCCACAAGTCAGGGCAATGAGCAGTTCTTC

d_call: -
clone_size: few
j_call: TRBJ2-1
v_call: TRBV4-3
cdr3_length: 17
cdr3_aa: CASSQVVQGIAYNEQFF
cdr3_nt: TGCGCCAGCAGCCAAGTCGTCCAGGGGATAGCCTACAATGAGCAGTTCTTC

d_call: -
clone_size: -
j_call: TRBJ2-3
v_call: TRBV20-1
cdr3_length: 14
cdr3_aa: CSARRGELTDTQYF
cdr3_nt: TGCAGTGCTAGGCGGGGAGAACTCACAGATACGCAGTATTTT

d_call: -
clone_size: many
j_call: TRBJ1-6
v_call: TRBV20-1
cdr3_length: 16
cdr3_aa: CSARWNRDWNNSPLHF
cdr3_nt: TGCAGTGCTAGATGGAACCGGGACTGGAATAATTCACCCCTCCACTTT

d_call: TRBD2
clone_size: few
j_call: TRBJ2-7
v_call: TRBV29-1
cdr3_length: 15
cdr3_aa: CSVEIGLAGRYEQYF
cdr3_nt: TGCAGCGTTGAAATCGGACTAGCGGGAAGGTACGAGCAGTACTTC

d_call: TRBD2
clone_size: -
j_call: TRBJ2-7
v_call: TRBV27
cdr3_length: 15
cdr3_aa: CASSPSSGSSYEQYF
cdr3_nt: TGTGCCAGCAGTCCGTCCAGCGGGAGCTCCTACGAGCAGTACTTC

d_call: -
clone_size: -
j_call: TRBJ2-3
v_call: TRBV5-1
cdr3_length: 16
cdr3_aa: CASSRMDDTSTDTQYF
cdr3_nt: TGCGCCAGCAGCCGTATGGACGATACTAGCACAGATACGCAGTATTTT

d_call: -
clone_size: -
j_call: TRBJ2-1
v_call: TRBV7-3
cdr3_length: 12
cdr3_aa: CASSLAGTEQFF
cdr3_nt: TGTGCCAGCAGCTTAGCCGGGACTGAGCAGTTCTTC

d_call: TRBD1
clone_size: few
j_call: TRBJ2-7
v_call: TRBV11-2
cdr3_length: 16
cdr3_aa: CASSLEDRGSSYEQYF
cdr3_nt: TGTGCCAGCAGCTTGGAAGACAGGGGAAGCTCCTACGAGCAGTACTTC

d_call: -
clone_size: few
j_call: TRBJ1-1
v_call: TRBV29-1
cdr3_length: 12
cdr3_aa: CSVQSANTEAFF
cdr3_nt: TGCAGCGTTCAATCAGCGAACACTGAAGCTTTCTTT

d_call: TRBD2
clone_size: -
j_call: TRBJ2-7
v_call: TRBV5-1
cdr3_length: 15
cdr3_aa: CASSLSAGGRYEQYF
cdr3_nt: TGCGCCAGCAGCTTGTCGGCGGGGGGTCGGTACGAGCAGTACTTC

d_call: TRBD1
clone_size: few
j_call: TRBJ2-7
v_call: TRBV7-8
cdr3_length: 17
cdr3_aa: CASSFVGGADPTYEQYF
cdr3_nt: TGTGCCAGCAGCTTTGTAGGGGGCGCTGACCCTACCTACGAGCAGTACTTC

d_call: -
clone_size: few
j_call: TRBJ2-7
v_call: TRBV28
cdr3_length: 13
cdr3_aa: CASTLKSDYEQYF
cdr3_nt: TGTGCCAGCACCTTGAAGAGCGACTACGAGCAGTACTTC

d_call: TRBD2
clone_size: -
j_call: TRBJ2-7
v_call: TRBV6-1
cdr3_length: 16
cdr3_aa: CASTRSGTSGRVEQYF
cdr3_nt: TGTGCCAGCACCCGCTCCGGGACTAGCGGGAGGGTGGAGCAGTACTTC

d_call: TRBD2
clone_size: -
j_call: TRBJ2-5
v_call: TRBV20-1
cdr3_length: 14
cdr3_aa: CSARVGEGSEAQYF
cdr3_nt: TGCAGTGCTAGAGTAGGGGAGGGTTCGGAGGCCCAGTACTTC

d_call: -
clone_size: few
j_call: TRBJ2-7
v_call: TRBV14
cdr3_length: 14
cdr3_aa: CASSQDRRGYEQYF
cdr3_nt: TGTGCCAGCAGCCAAGATAGGAGAGGATACGAGCAGTACTTC

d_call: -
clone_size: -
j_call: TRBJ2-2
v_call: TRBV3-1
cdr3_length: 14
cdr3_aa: CASSQDPTYGELFF
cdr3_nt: TGTGCCAGCAGCCAAGACCCCACTTATGGGGAGCTGTTTTTT

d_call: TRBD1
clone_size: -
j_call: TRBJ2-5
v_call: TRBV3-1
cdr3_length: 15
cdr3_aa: CASSTGTGEAETQYF
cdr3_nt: TGTGCCAGCAGCACCGGGACAGGGGAGGCAGAGACCCAGTACTTC

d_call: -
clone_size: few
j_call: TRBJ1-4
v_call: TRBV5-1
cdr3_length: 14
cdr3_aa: CASSFNRAGEKLFF
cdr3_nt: TGCGCCAGCAGCTTCAACAGGGCTGGGGAAAAACTGTTTTTT

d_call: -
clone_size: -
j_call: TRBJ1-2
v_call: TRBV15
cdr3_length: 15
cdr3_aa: CATSRGGGLGAGYTF
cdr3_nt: TGTGCCACCAGCAGAGGGGGAGGCCTCGGTGCTGGCTACACCTTC

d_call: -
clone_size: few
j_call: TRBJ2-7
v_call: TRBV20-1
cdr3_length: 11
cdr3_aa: CSARIRDEQYF
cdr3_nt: TGCAGTGCTAGGATCCGCGACGAGCAGTACTTC

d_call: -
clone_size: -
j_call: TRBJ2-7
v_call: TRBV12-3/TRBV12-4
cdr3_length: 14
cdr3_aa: CASTLRQGFYEQYF
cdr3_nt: TGTGCCAGCACCCTACGTCAGGGATTCTACGAGCAGTACTTC

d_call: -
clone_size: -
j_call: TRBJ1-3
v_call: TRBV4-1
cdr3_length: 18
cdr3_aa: CASSQDGASGTSGNTIYF
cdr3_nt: TGCGCCAGCAGCCAAGATGGTGCATCCGGGACCTCTGGAAACACCATATATTTT

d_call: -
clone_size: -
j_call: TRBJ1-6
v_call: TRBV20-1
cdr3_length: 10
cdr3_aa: CSAGYSPLHF
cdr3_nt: TGCAGTGCTGGGTATTCACCCCTCCACTTT

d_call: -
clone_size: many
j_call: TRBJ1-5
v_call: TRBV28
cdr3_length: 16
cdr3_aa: CASIGPRINSNQPQHF
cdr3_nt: TGTGCCAGCATCGGGCCTCGAATAAATAGCAATCAGCCCCAGCATTTT

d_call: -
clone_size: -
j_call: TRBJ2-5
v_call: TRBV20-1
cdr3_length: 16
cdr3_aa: CSARPIYGGVAETQYF
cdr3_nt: TGCAGTGCTAGACCTATTTACGGGGGAGTAGCAGAGACCCAGTACTTC

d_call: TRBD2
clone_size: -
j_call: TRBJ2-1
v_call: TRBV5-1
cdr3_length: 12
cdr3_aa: CASSARGVEQFF
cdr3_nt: TGCGCCAGCAGCGCCCGGGGGGTTGAGCAGTTCTTC

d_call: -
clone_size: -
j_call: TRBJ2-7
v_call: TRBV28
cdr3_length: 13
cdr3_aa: CASSLYRQNEQYF
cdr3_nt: TGTGCCAGCAGTTTATATCGGCAGAACGAGCAGTACTTC

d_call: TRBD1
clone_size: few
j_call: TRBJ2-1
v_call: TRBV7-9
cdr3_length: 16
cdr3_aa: CASTPRQGQGYNEQFF
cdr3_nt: TGTGCCAGCACCCCCCGCCAGGGACAGGGATACAATGAGCAGTTCTTC

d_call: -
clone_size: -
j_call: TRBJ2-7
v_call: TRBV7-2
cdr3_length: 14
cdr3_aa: CASSSRGFTYEQYF
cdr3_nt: TGTGCCAGCAGCTCCAGGGGATTTACCTACGAGCAGTACTTC

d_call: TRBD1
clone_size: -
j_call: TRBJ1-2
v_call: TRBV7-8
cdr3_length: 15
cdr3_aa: CASSLSGGAGYGYTF
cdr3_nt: TGTGCCAGCAGCTTGTCAGGGGGCGCAGGCTATGGCTACACCTTC

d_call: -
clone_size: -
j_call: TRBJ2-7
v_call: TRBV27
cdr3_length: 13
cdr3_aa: CASSLYPQREQYF
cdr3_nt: TGTGCCAGCAGTTTATATCCCCAAAGGGAGCAGTACTTC

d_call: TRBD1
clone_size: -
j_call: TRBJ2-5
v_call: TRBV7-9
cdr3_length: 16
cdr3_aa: CTSSQTTTGEQETQYF
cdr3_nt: TGTACCAGCAGTCAAACCACGACAGGGGAACAAGAGACCCAGTACTTC

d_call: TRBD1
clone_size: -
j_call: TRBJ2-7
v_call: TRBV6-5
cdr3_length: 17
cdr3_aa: CASSYGLDRGRTAEQYF
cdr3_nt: TGTGCCAGCAGTTACGGTCTGGACAGGGGGCGCACCGCCGAGCAGTACTTC

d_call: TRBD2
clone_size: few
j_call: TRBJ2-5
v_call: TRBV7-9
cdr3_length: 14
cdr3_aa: CASSQGTSTETQYF
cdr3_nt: TGTGCCAGCAGCCAAGGGACTAGCACAGAGACCCAGTACTTC

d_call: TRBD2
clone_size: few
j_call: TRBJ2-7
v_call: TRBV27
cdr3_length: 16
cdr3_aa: CASSFFSGANSYEQYF
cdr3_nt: TGTGCCAGCAGTTTCTTTAGCGGGGCTAACTCCTACGAGCAGTACTTC

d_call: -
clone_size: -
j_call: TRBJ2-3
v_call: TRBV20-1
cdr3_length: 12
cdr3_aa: CSATRDRDTQYF
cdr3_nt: TGCAGTGCTACCAGGGACCGGGATACGCAGTATTTT

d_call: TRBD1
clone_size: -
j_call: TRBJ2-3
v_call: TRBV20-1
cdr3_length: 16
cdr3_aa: CSARPVKGARTDTQYF
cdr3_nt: TGCAGTGCTAGACCTGTCAAGGGGGCTCGCACAGATACGCAGTATTTT

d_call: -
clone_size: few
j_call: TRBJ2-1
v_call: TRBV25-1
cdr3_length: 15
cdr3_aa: CASSDPHSSYNEQFF
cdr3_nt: TGTGCCAGCAGTGACCCCCACAGCTCCTACAATGAGCAGTTCTTC

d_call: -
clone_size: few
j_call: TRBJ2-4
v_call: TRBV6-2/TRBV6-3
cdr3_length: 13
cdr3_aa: CASRGARRDIQYF
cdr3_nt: TGTGCCAGCAGAGGGGCCCGGAGGGACATTCAGTACTTC

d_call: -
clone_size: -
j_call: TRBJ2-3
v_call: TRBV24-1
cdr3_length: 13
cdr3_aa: CATSDSTLDTQYF
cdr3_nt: TGTGCCACCAGTGATTCGACCCTCGATACGCAGTATTTT

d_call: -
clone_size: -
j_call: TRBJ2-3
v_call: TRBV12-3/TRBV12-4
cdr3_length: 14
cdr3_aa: CASSFRDKTDTQYF
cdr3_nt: TGTGCCAGCAGTTTCCGGGACAAGACAGATACGCAGTATTTT

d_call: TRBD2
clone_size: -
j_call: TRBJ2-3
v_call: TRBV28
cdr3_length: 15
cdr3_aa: CASSSLAGVGDTQYF
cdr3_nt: TGTGCCAGCAGTTCCTTAGCGGGAGTCGGAGATACGCAGTATTTT

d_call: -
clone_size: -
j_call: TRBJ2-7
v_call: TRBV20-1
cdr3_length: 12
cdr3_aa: CSAATGSYEQYF
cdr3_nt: TGCAGTGCTGCGACCGGCTCCTACGAGCAGTACTTC

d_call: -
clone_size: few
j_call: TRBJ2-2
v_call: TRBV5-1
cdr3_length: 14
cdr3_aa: CASSSISGAGELFF
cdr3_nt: TGCGCCAGCAGCTCCATCAGTGGAGCCGGGGAGCTGTTTTTT